The source of this T cell receptor (beta chain) is a study of blood T cell repertoires in COVID-19. Across the study: Samples of COVID-19 (acute and convalescent) were obtained from the United States, Italy and Spain. T cells, B-cell-depleted T cells, or PBMCs provided the cDNA or gDNA that served as material.

Per the original data handling: Reference gene primer amplification in the assay estimated nucleated cell counts. TCRdb keeps only in-frame clones here, not all; method: immunoSEQ multiplex PCR. For V, J and clone size, that table is used; D and trimming come from the DNA. The data show about 230,000 clones, with roughly 80% seen just once and 7.5% to 9% held by the top ten. This clone has only a few counts. The germline gives CDR1 LGHDT, CDR2 YNNKEL (reference sequence). This CDR3 has 13 residues. V was clipped by 0 bases and J by 5 bases, with 5 bases between them. The receptor was derived from a woman aged 80 or over with acute or convalescent COVID-19. The genes are TRBV3-1 (or the pseudogene TRBV3-2) and TRBJ1-5; D is uncertain. The sample consisted of peripheral blood. CDR3 nucleotide sequence: TGTGCCAGCAGCCAAGATCACTATCAGCCCCAGCATTTT. Translated: CASSQDHYQPQHF.